The source of this T cell receptor (beta chain) is a study of beta chain bispecific antibodies for T cell cancers. The study, taken as a whole, reports: The leukemia cells, rather than normal T cells, gave most of the targeted TRBV signal.

Many counts were recorded for this clonotype. Its target is not known. MiXCR, run by TCRdb on the 5' RACE reads, gives a single entry per CDR3 protein. This sample carries 20,000 to 25,000 distinct CDR3 sequences, about 2.7% of them seen once, and the ten largest clones take around 30%. Expansion lasted 2 to 4 days, with either anti-CD3 antibody OKT3 or CD3/CD28 beads. Sequencing used healthy donor T cells cultured with leukemia cells. The source of this sequence is a human donor in good health. Some clones in this sample may be carry-over from other donors' samples.

The CDR3 protein is CASSKVLGSGQPQHF. The CDR3 DNA reads as TGTGCCAGCAGCAAAGTGCTGGGGTCCGGGCAGCCCCAGCATTTT. This sequence joins TRBV21-1 and TRBJ1-5; the DNA was not compared with TRBD1, the D call given in the table. TRBV21-1 is described as a pseudogene. CDR3 length: 15 amino acids.